The 12 T cell receptor beta chains listed next were all sequenced from one sample in a study of blood T cell repertoires in COVID-19. The method was immunoSEQ multiplex PCR; TCRdb's version includes in-frame clones alone and lacks a portion of them. The repertoire holds roughly 77,000 clones, under 85% seen once, with about 10% in the top ten. Sequenced: peripheral blood. All receptors come from a human donor in a cohort sampled during active COVID-19.

This clone was counted between two and nine times. This rearrangement joins TRBV6-2 or TRBV6-3 to TRBJ1-1, with 8 bases matching TRBD1. The CDR3 has 13 amino acids. CDR1 MNHEY and CDR2 SVGEGT come from the germline V gene. The V gene end was trimmed by 4 bases and the J gene end by 3 bases; junction bases not matched to a gene: 1. CDR3 DNA: TGTGCCAGCAGTTTGGACAGGGACACTGAAGCTTTCTTT. Encoded protein: CASSLDRDTEAFF.

Only a few counts were recorded for this clone. The V call is TRBV5-4, the J call TRBJ2-1; 8 positions match TRBD1. The CDR3 runs 15 residues. Germline V gene lookup returns CDR1 SGHNT and CDR2 YYREEE (reference sequence). V was clipped by 2 bases and J by 6 bases; unmatched bases: 7. The CDR3 protein is CASSFRDRQFNEQFF. The CDR3 DNA reads as TGTGCCAGCAGCTTCCGGGACAGGCAATTCAATGAGCAGTTCTTC.

This sequence joins TRBV27 and TRBJ2-6, with D perhaps matching TRBD2 (6 bases). V was trimmed by 6 bases and J by 0 bases, leaving 18 bases between them. The CDR3 loop spans 18 amino acids. Germline-derived CDR1 and CDR2 are MNHEY and SMNVEV (reference sequence). The CDR3 region has the DNA TGTGCCAGCAGCCCCAGGACGCGGGACCTCTCTGGGGCCAACGTCCTGACTTTC. This gives the protein CASSPRTRDLSGANVLTF.

The V gene is TRBV19, the J gene TRBJ1-3; maybe TRBD1 (6 bases). V was shortened by 8 bases and J by 5 bases, with 16 bases between the two germline ends. The length of the CDR3 is 14 residues. Germline CDR1 and CDR2: LNHDA and SQIVND (reference sequence). Here the CDR3 reads CASGDTQLRNTIYF. The CDR3, as DNA: TGTGCCAGTGGGGACACACAATTGAGAAACACCATATATTTT.

This chain joins TRBV18 and TRBJ1-6; 7 bases map to TRBD1. CDR1 KGHSH and CDR2 LQKENI come from the germline V gene. The CDR3 spans 14 residues. The trim removed 7 bases at V and 7 bases at J, leaving 7 bases unmatched. The CDR3: CASCLGDSNSPLHF. The CDR3 DNA follows: TGTGCCAGCTGCCTCGGGGACAGCAATTCACCCCTCCACTTT.

The chain couples TRBV6-6 to TRBJ1-2; D call uncertain. The CDR3 has 13 residues. The V gene lost 6 bases and the J gene lost 2 bases, with 10 bases spanning the gap. Germline loops: CDR1 MNHNY, CDR2 SVGAGI (reference sequence). The CDR3 nucleotides are TGTGCCAGCAGCCGAGGTACAAACTATGGCTACACCTTC. It translates to CASSRGTNYGYTF.

This clone was seen a few times. The chain joins TRBV28 to TRBJ2-7; 7 bases are shared with TRBD2. This CDR3 has 15 amino acids. Germline trimming cut 5 bases from V and 3 bases from J; bases unmatched to any gene: 10. CDR1 is MDHEN, CDR2 SYDVKM, per germline. CDR3 bases: TGTGCCAGCAGTCCCCCCGGGACTACCATCTACGAGCAGTACTTC. Its translation is CASSPPGTTIYEQYF.

V gene TRBV7-2 combines with J gene TRBJ2-3; 9 bases fit TRBD2. CDR1 and CDR2 (germline): SGHTA, FQGNSA. The length of the CDR3 is 15 residues. The V and J ends lost 5 bases and 4 bases, in that order; junction bases with no gene match: 7. CDR3 in DNA: TGTGCCAGCAGCACAGCGGGGGGTATGCCAGATACGCAGTATTTT. It translates to CASSTAGGMPDTQYF.

This clone is a singleton in its sample. The chain combines TRBV7-2 with TRBJ1-2; D possibly corresponds to TRBD1 (5 bases). CDR1 SGHTA and CDR2 FQGNSA come from the germline V gene. The V gene lost 1 base and the J gene lost 9 bases, with 12 bases spanning the gap. The CDR3 is made up of 13 amino acids. The CDR3 nucleotides read TGTGCCAGCAGCTTAGAGGCACAGGCTCGCTACACCTTC. Its protein product is CASSLEAQARYTF.

This clone was seen just once. The chain joins TRBV5-1 to TRBJ2-1; 7 bases line up with TRBD2. The CDR3 length is 15 residues. V was pared by 4 bases and J by 4 bases, with 8 bases of the junction left unmatched. CDR1 and CDR2 (germline): SGHRS, YFSETQ. CDR3 in amino acids: CASSETSGAYNEQFF. Here the CDR3 DNA reads TGCGCCAGCAGCGAGACGAGCGGGGCTTACAATGAGCAGTTCTTC.

This chain's CDR3 is CASSELGDYGYTF. CDR3 bases: TGCGCCAGCAGTGAACTCGGGGATTACGGCTACACCTTC. The chain links TRBV10-2 to TRBJ1-2; no clear D. V shed 3 bases and J shed 8 bases, with 13 bases lying between them. Germline V gene lookup returns CDR1 WSHSY and CDR2 SAAADI. This CDR3 spans 13 amino acids.

V usage is TRBV6-6 and J usage is TRBJ1-4; TRBD1 aligns across 10 bases. The CDR3 has 15 amino acids. Germline values: CDR1 MNHNY, CDR2 SVGAGI (reference sequence). The V segment lost 0 bases and the J segment 6 bases; nucleotides outside the gene matches: 1. The CDR3 coding sequence is TGTGCCAGCAGTTACTCGGGACAGGGGTATGAAAAACTGTTTTTT. Its translation: CASSYSGQGYEKLFF.